This T cell receptor beta chain was retrieved from a study of regulatory T cells in long-lasting Graves disease. The authors built TCR beta libraries using iRepertoire HTBI primers and Arm-PCR of CDR3 regions. TCRdb recomputed calls from the multiplex PCR reads with MiXCR, one row per CDR3 protein. The sample has around 250,000 distinct CDR3 sequences; 18% are singletons. Time point given: newly diagnosed GD, antithyroid drugs for less than 3 months. PBMC RNA served as the TCR library source. In this sample, this clonotype turned up many times. Its antigen is not identified. The CDR3 extends over 15 amino acids. The germline V gene encodes CDR1 SEHNR and CDR2 FQNEAQ (reference sequence). V was cut by 4 bases and J by 4 bases, with 14 bases left in between. Findings and caveats of the study: Persistent cases of Graves' showed reduced TCR diversity relative to newly diagnosed patients. With persistent disease, TRBV28, TRBJ1-2 and TRBJ2-5 were the favored segments.

These same data were also listed under a study on T cells in Graves' hyperthyroidism and ophthalmopathy. This second study notes: HTBI primers drove first-round RT-PCR of the TCR CDR3. Ophthalmopathy was told apart from stable hyperthyroidism by a 13 V-J model.

Source: peripheral blood mononuclear cells (PBMCs), taken at new diagnosis, from a patient treated with antithyroid drugs. The source is a woman between 25 and 40 years old with Graves disease. The chain recombines TRBV7-9 with TRBJ1-5, with D perhaps TRBD1 (5 bases). The CDR3 loop is CASSSGTAQNQPQHF. CDR3 DNA sequence: TGTGCCAGCAGCTCCGGGACGGCACAAAATCAGCCCCAGCATTTT.